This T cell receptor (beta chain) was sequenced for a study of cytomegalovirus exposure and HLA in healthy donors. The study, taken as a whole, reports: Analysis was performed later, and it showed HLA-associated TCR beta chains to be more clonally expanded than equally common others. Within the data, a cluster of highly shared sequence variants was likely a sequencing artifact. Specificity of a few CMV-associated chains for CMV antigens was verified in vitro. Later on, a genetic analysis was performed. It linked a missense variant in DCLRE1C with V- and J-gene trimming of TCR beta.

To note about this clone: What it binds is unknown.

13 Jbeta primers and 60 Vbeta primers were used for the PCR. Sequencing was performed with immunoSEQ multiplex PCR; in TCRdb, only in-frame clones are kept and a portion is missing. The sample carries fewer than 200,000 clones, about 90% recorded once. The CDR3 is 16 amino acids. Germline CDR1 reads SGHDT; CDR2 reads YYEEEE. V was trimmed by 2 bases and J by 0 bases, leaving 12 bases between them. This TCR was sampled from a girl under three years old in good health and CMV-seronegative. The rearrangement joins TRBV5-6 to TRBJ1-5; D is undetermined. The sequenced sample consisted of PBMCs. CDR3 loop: CASSLAGWYSNQPQHF. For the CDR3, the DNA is TGTGCCAGCAGCTTAGCAGGATGGTATAGCAATCAGCCCCAGCATTTT.